Presented here are 28 T cell receptor beta chains from one specimen sequenced in a study of regulatory T cells in long-lasting Graves disease. As for time point: persistent/refractory GD, antithyroid drugs over 5 years with positive TRAb. RNA extracted from PBMCs served as the sequencing template. The TCR beta library used iRepertoire HTBI primers with Arm-PCR amplification of CDR3. Using its own MiXCR run on the multiplex PCR reads, TCRdb lists one record per CDR3 protein. Of 500,000 to 700,000 distinct CDR3 sequences in the sample, 25% to 30% are singletons; the top ten hold 35% to 55%. Specimen: peripheral blood mononuclear cells (PBMCs), collected when the disease was refractory, from a patient treated with antithyroid drugs. The receptors come from a female donor with Graves disease.

A few counts support this clonotype. V and J are TRBV6-1 and TRBJ1-2, with TRBD1 matching 7 bases. The CDR3 has 13 residues. CDR1 and CDR2 (germline): MNHNS, SASEGT. V lost 5 bases, J lost 6 bases, and 6 bases stayed unmatched. CDR3 in amino acids: CASSPGQINGYTF. CDR3 in DNA: TGTGCCAGCAGTCCGGGACAGATAAATGGCTACACCTTC.

This clonotype has just a few counts. This chain joins TRBV27 and TRBJ2-7; the match to TRBD2 covers 13 bases. Per the germline V gene, CDR1 is MNHEY and CDR2 is SMNVEV (reference sequence). The V segment lost 6 bases and the J segment 5 bases; nucleotides outside the gene matches: 7. CDR3 length: 15 residues. The CDR3 DNA reads TGTGCCAGCAGGGAAGCGGGACTAGCGGGACACGAGCAGTACTTC. Its protein is CASREAGLAGHEQYF.

The chain links TRBV25-1 to TRBJ2-7, with 10 positions matching TRBD2. Germline CDR1 reads MGHDK; CDR2 reads SYGVNS. V shed 6 bases, J shed 5 bases, and the junction held 7 bases outside the gene matches. CDR3 size: 14 residues. This CDR3 is CASRASGSHNEQYF. Written as DNA, the CDR3 is TGTGCCAGCAGAGCTAGCGGGAGTCACAACGAGCAGTACTTC.

The count of this clonotype is one. The chain is built from TRBV20-1 and TRBJ1-1; D is uncertain. The CDR3 consists of 13 residues. Germline CDR1 and CDR2: DFQATT and SNEGSKA (reference sequence). V was clipped by 1 base and J by 4 bases, with 10 bases between them. The DNA for the CDR3 is TGCAGTGCTAGAGCCCCCCGGGGCACTGAAGCTTTCTTT. This encodes CSARAPRGTEAFF.

This clonotype was seen at least ten times. The chain links TRBV11-2 to TRBJ2-7, with TRBD2 matching over 12 bases. The junction had 1 base not matched to a gene; V was cut back by 1 base and J by 3 bases. There are 15 residues in the CDR3. Germline assignment: CDR1 SGHAT and CDR2 FQNNGV. In DNA form, the CDR3 reads TGTGCCAGCAGCTTAGGACTAGCGGGGGACTACGAGCAGTACTTC. Translated, it gives CASSLGLAGDYEQYF.

The chain employs TRBV27 and TRBJ2-3; TRBD2 is a possible D gene (5 bases). V lost 6 bases, J lost 0 bases, and 10 bases lay in between. The germline V gene encodes CDR1 MNHEY and CDR2 SMNVEV (reference sequence). This CDR3 is built from 14 residues. The CDR3 DNA is TGTGCCAGCAGAGGACGGAGGAGCACAGATACGCAGTATTTT. Protein: CASRGRRSTDTQYF.

The V gene is TRBV27, the J gene TRBJ2-3; D is ambiguous. V shed 8 bases and J shed 0 bases, with 9 bases lying between them. This CDR3 spans 13 amino acids. Germline V gene lookup returns CDR1 MNHEY and CDR2 SMNVEV (reference sequence). For the CDR3, the DNA is TGTGCCAGCCTTGAGCCCAGCACAGATACGCAGTATTTT. It translates to CASLEPSTDTQYF.

This clonotype was seen repeatedly, ten times or more. The chain carries TRBV12-3 or TRBV12-4 and TRBJ1-2; D is unclear. Trimming stripped 3 bases from V and 0 bases from J, with 8 bases between. CDR3 length: 14 amino acids. This CDR3 is CASSFNDPNYGYTF. CDR3 nucleotide sequence: TGTGCCAGCAGTTTCAACGACCCTAACTATGGCTACACCTTC.

DNA for the CDR3: TGTGCCAGCAGTACCCCGGGACAGGGGATTTCAAATTCACCCCTCCACTTT. Translated, it gives CASSTPGQGISNSPLHF. The chain carries TRBV27 and TRBJ1-6; the match to TRBD1 covers 10 bases. The CDR3 contains 17 residues. Germline CDR1 is MNHEY and CDR2 is SMNVEV (reference sequence). V dropped 5 bases and J dropped 7; count of bases not matched to a gene: 11.

The table lists this clonotype with a few counts. This chain connects TRBV3-1 to TRBJ1-2, with TRBD1 matching 8 bases. The trim removed 4 bases at V and 1 base at J, leaving 2 bases unmatched. The CDR3 sequence is 14 residues long. The germline V gene has CDR1 LGHDT and CDR2 YNNKEL (reference sequence). The CDR3 nucleotides are TGTGCCAGCAGCCGGGGACAGGATAACTATGGCTACACCTTC. Its translation is CASSRGQDNYGYTF.

The chain carries TRBV9 and TRBJ1-3, with a possible D match to TRBD1 (6 bases). CDR1 SGDLS and CDR2 YYNGEE come from the germline V gene. The V and J ends lost 0 bases and 2 bases respectively, with 9 bases between them. This CDR3 comprises 15 residues. The CDR3 DNA follows: TGTGCCAGCAGCGTAGGAGGGGGTCCTGGAAACACCATATATTTT. Protein: CASSVGGGPGNTIYF.

The chain joins TRBV29-1 to TRBJ1-4; D remains ambiguous. The germline CDR1 and CDR2 sequences are SQVTM and ANQGSEA. The CDR3 extends over 13 amino acids. Trimming shortened V by 1 base and J by 8 bases, and 11 bases separated the two germline ends. CDR3 protein: CSVEAGPGEKLFF. As DNA, the CDR3 is TGCAGCGTTGAAGCTGGGCCGGGGGAAAAACTGTTTTTT.

This clonotype has only one observation. The junction departs from the called germline gene at one end, perhaps through a read error. The chain employs TRBV18 and TRBJ1-2, with D possibly being TRBD1 (5 bases). The CDR3 length is 13 residues. Per the germline V gene, CDR1 is KGHSH and CDR2 is LQKENI. DNA of the CDR3: TGTGCCAGCTCACCGACAGAAAACTATGACTACACCTTC. It yields the protein CASSPTENYDYTF.

A remark on this clonotype: This clone may be a read error of a much larger clone one base away. The chain uses TRBV12-3 or TRBV12-4 and TRBJ2-7, with 8 bases identical to TRBD1. The CDR3 is 13 residues long. V shed 6 bases, J shed 5 bases, and the junction held 6 bases outside the gene matches. The CDR3 bases are TGTGCCAGCAGCCCCGACAGGGGCGACGAGCAGTACTTC. Translating it yields CASSPDRGDEQYF.

The chain recombines TRBV28 with TRBJ1-3, with D possibly TRBD1 on 6 matching bases. The CDR3 runs to 18 residues. The V end lost 6 bases, the J end lost 1 base, and 22 bases lay between the germline ends. Germline-derived CDR1 and CDR2 are MDHEN and SYDVKM. CDR3 residues: CASRPPGAGDTSGNTIYF. Here the CDR3 DNA reads TGTGCCAGCAGACCCCCGGGGGCAGGCGATACTTCTGGAAACACCATATATTTT.

This clonotype has more than one count but fewer than ten. This chain joins TRBV28 and TRBJ2-7, with D unclear. Germline assignment: CDR1 MDHEN and CDR2 SYDVKM. CDR3 length: 14 amino acids. The V end lost 8 bases, the J end lost 0 bases, and 14 bases lay between the germline ends. The CDR3 is CASSEVPSSYEQYF. As DNA, the CDR3 is TGTGCCAGCTCTGAGGTTCCGAGCTCCTACGAGCAGTACTTC.

This clonotype was detected many times. The rearrangement uses TRBV2 and TRBJ2-7; 14 bases align to TRBD2. This CDR3 comprises 15 residues. Per germline, CDR1 SNHLY and CDR2 FYNNEI. Trimming cost V 6 bases and J 4 bases; bases outside gene matches: 5. The DNA for the CDR3 is TGTGCCAGCAGGGGACTAGCGGGAGATCAGTACGAGCAGTACTTC. It codes for CASRGLAGDQYEQYF.

This clonotype was recorded at least ten times. The CDR3 reads CASSLSAGGPPGEQYF. CDR3 sequence (DNA): TGTGCCAGCAGTTTATCGGCAGGGGGCCCTCCCGGCGAGCAGTACTTC. The gene calls are TRBV27 and TRBJ2-7, with TRBD1 matching over 8 bases. This CDR3 region has 16 residues. Germline V gene data show CDR1 as MNHEY and CDR2 as SMNVEV (reference sequence). Losses at the gene ends were 0 bases for V and 6 bases for J; bases not matched to a gene: 10.

This clonotype was observed many times. This rearrangement joins TRBV2 to TRBJ2-2; TRBD1 might be the D (6 bases). The CDR3 has 14 residues. CDR1 is SNHLY and CDR2 is FYNNEI in the germline V gene. Trimming cost V 6 bases and J 7 bases, with 15 bases left between them. The CDR3 region is CASRNLGGFGELFF. The CDR3 DNA reads TGTGCCAGCAGAAACCTAGGGGGTTTCGGGGAGCTGTTTTTT.

A few counts support this clonotype. V and J are TRBV6-4 and TRBJ2-7; no definite D call. The V end was cut by 5 bases, the J end by 4 bases, with 15 bases between. CDR3 length: 14 residues. The V gene's germline CDR1 is MRHNA and CDR2 SNTAGT. The CDR3 reads CASSYAGSDYEQYF. CDR3 bases: TGTGCCAGCAGTTACGCCGGGTCCGATTACGAGCAGTACTTC.

The rearrangement joins TRBV7-9 to TRBJ2-5; a possible D gene is TRBD2 (5 bases). The DNA matches TRBJ2-1 better at its end, which makes the J call doubtful. The CDR3 runs 13 residues. Germline V gene data show CDR1 as SEHNR and CDR2 as FQNEAQ (reference sequence). The CDR3 DNA follows: TGTGCCAGCAGCTTACGGAGGAACAATGAGCAGTTCTTC. It encodes CASSLRRNNEQFF.

The chain couples TRBV20-1 to TRBJ2-5; the D is unclear. The CDR3 sequence is 13 residues long. Germline CDR1 DFQATT, CDR2 SNEGSKA (reference sequence). Trimming took off 3 bases at V and 1 base at J, with 9 bases between the two ends. The DNA for the CDR3 is TGCAGTGCTAGCCGACATCGCCAAGAGACCCAGTACTTC. Its translation is CSASRHRQETQYF.

This clonotype was observed a handful of times. The chain uses TRBV18 and TRBJ1-4, with D unclear. CDR3 length: 13 residues. V gave up 4 bases and J gave up 6 bases, with 9 bases separating them. Per germline, CDR1 KGHSH and CDR2 LQKENI. The CDR3 DNA follows: TGTGCCAGCTCACACGGGATCGATGAAAAACTGTTTTTT. Translated, it gives CASSHGIDEKLFF.

The chain recombines TRBV19 with TRBJ1-1; 9 bases are shared with TRBD1. The CDR3 extends over 14 amino acids. The junction had 8 bases not matched to a gene; V was cut back by 1 base and J by 11 bases. Per germline, CDR1 LNHDA and CDR2 SQIVND (reference sequence). The CDR3 sequence: CASSIGWDRASAFF. The DNA of the CDR3 is TGTGCCAGTAGTATAGGTTGGGACAGGGCGTCGGCTTTCTTT.

The CDR3, as DNA: TGCGCCAGCAGCGATAGGGGACAGGGAAACACTGAAGCTTTCTTT. This gives the protein CASSDRGQGNTEAFF. The V and J genes are TRBV5-1 and TRBJ1-1; 9 nucleotides match TRBD1. The CDR3 consists of 15 residues. Germline lookup yields CDR1 SGHRS and CDR2 YFSETQ. Unmatched junction bases numbered 6, after V lost 4 bases and J lost 2 bases.

This chain connects TRBV12-5 to TRBJ1-3; 8 nucleotides match TRBD1. CDR3 length: 15 amino acids. From germline, CDR1 is LGHNT and CDR2 FRNRAP. V trimming: 6 bases; J trimming: 0 bases; junction bases outside the gene matches: 4. The CDR3 protein is CASGWTGNSGNTIYF. CDR3 DNA: TGTGCTAGTGGCTGGACAGGGAACTCTGGAAACACCATATATTTT.

This clonotype was recorded only once. The rearrangement joins TRBV7-3 to TRBJ2-7, with D tentatively TRBD2 (6 bases). The CDR3 covers 14 residues. The V end lost 8 bases, the J end lost 3 bases, and 17 bases lay between the germline ends. Per the germline V gene, CDR1 is SGHTA and CDR2 is FQGTGA. The CDR3 reads CASSPTGELYEQYF. The CDR3 coding sequence is TGTGCCAGCTCCCCCACGGGGGAGCTCTACGAGCAGTACTTC.

V is TRBV20-1 and J is TRBJ2-7; D may be TRBD2 (5 bases). The CDR3 has 15 residues. CDR1 and CDR2 from the germline V gene are DFQATT and SNEGSKA (reference sequence). The V end lost 3 bases, the J end lost 0 bases, and 15 bases lay between the germline ends. CDR3 protein: CSASNSGLLSYEQYF. CDR3 in DNA: TGCAGTGCTAGTAATTCGGGGTTGCTCTCCTACGAGCAGTACTTC.